This T cell receptor beta chain comes out of a study of cytomegalovirus exposure and HLA in healthy donors. Study-level findings and limits: CMV serostatus stood as the only immune exposure information on hand. Reportedly, fewer N-insertions than the approximately 700-donor mean appeared in an Asian-associated ancestry cluster in a later analysis.

Germline CDR1 reads SEHNR; CDR2 reads FQNEAQ (reference sequence). This CDR3 has 12 amino acids. Regarding this clone: What it binds is unknown. A read error may produce the germline difference seen at one junction end.

PCR amplification relied on 60 Vbeta primers (plus 13 Jbeta primers). Produced via immunoSEQ multiplex PCR; TCRdb's table is partial and in-frame only. The data contain roughly 80,000 clones, roughly 79% of them seen just once; the ten biggest clones take up over 1.5%. Healthy bone marrow donors supplied every sample. Nominally healthy donors were sampled, though unrecorded immune exposures were likely. The sequenced sample consisted of PBMCs. This receptor was identified in a woman aged 25-40 years in good health and CMV-seronegative. The rearrangement joins TRBV7-9 to TRBJ2-7; D possibly corresponds to TRBD2 (6 bases). CDR3 nucleotide sequence: TGTTCCAGCGGCCACCGAACGGGGGTCGACCACTTC. Translation gives CSSGHRTGVDHF.